What follows is one T cell receptor beta chain and its context. This sample was included in a study of circulating tumor DNA in untreated peripheral T-cell lymphoma. Clones were read by immunoSEQ multiplex PCR, and TCRdb kept only the in-frame ones, dropping some. This table holds 250 to 350 clones, approximately 80% found once. This TCR was recovered from a human donor with peripheral T-cell lymphoma. The sequencing input was cell-free DNA from blood serum.

Written as DNA, the CDR3 is TGCGCCAGCAGCTTGGGGGACAGACAAGAGACCCAGTACTTC. Its translation is CASSLGDRQETQYF. This rearrangement joins TRBV5-1 to TRBJ2-5, with 7 bases identical to TRBD1. This CDR3 is 14 amino acids long. Germline V gene data show CDR1 as SGHRS and CDR2 as YFSETQ. V trimming: 0 bases; J trimming: 2 bases; junction bases outside the gene matches: 1. Filled out from reference TRBV5-1 and TRBJ2-5, the complete variable domain reads KAGVTQTPRYLIKTRGQQVTLSCSPISGHRSVSWYQQTPGQGLQFLFEYFSETQRNKGNFPGRFSGRQFSNSRSEMNVSTLELGDSALYLCASSLGDRQETQYFGPGTRLLVL.